This TCR beta chain was observed in a study of vaccination effects on CD4 cells after COVID-19. Study details: Post-vaccine specimens arrived a median 72 days past the second dose. Study-level results: At late timepoints after vaccination, vaccine- and infection-induced clones shrank markedly.

Sequencing used immunoSEQ multiplex PCR; TCRdb keeps in-frame clones, though not all of them. The table includes 25,000 to 35,000 clones, 80% detected once. In regard to this clone: Its antigen remains unidentified.

ViraFEST used viral peptide pools to expand antigen-specific CD4+ T cells before sequencing. Cells that had been cultured for 10 days were the source of isolated CD4+ T cells. Two doses of BNT162b2 or mRNA-1273 vaccine were administered to participants. Vaccinated recipients, who were negative for nucleocapsid antibodies, had no history of SARS-CoV-2 infection. This specimen consisted of CD4+ T cells from PBMCs cultured with SARS-CoV-2 spike peptides, obtained after COVID-19 vaccination. The receptor was derived from a human donor who received a COVID-19 vaccine. Some clones in this sample may be carry-over from other donors' samples.

This chain's CDR3 is CATRARAADTQYF. CDR3 DNA: TGTGCCACCAGAGCCCGGGCGGCAGATACGCAGTATTTT. The V call is TRBV24-1, the J call TRBJ2-3; D is unresolved. The V and J ends lost 7 bases and 4 bases respectively, with 11 bases between them. The CDR3 runs to 13 residues. In germline, CDR1 is KGHDR, CDR2 SFDVKD.